A selection of T cell receptor beta chains follows, all from one sample in a study of cytomegalovirus exposure and HLA in healthy donors. TCRdb's copy holds only in-frame clones and misses some; the assay was immunoSEQ multiplex PCR. Counted here are roughly 120,000 clones, about four fifths occurring once; the ten biggest clones make up 7.5% to 9.5%. Sequencing input: PBMCs. These receptors came from a female donor in good health and CMV-seropositive. Each CDR3 is given with its conserved first and last residue. The D gene is left open where the match is weak. Size is stated for part of the rows, as once, few or many counts, or as a class when the clone is expanded.

TRBV13	.	.	TRBJ1-6	CASSPSGSYNSPLHF	TGTGCCAGCAGCCCCTCCGGTTCCTATAATTCACCCCTCCACTTT
TRBV4-3	.	.	TRBJ2-2	CASSQGDYKFGELFF	TGCGCCAGCAGCCAGGGCGACTACAAATTCGGGGAGCTGTTTTTT
TRBV30	TRBD2	few	TRBJ2-6	CACGGVAGANVLTF	TGTGCCTGTGGGGGGGTAGCCGGGGCCAACGTCCTGACTTTC
TRBV2	TRBD1	.	TRBJ1-4	CASRRLGQGGEKLFF	TGTGCCAGCAGACGACTCGGACAGGGGGGTGAAAAACTGTTTTTT
TRBV14	.	.	TRBJ2-5	CASSQEVVMIETQYF	TGTGCCAGCAGCCAAGAAGTAGTGATGATTGAGACCCAGTACTTC
TRBV4-1	.	.	TRBJ2-3	CASSQEALADTQYF	TGCGCCAGCAGCCAAGAGGCTCTGGCAGATACGCAGTATTTT
TRBV7-8	TRBD1	.	TRBJ2-5	CASSLAIGQGVRETQYF	TGTGCCAGCAGCTTAGCTATTGGACAGGGGGTTCGGGAGACCCAGTACTTC
TRBV7-9	.	.	TRBJ1-1	CASSWGAGAGNTEAFF	TGTGCCAGCAGCTGGGGCGCGGGGGCCGGGAACACTGAAGCTTTCTTT
TRBV5-1	TRBD1	.	TRBJ2-2	CASSLDRVATGELFF	TGCGCCAGCAGTCTGGACAGGGTAGCCACCGGGGAGCTGTTTTTT
TRBV19	.	.	TRBJ2-5	CASSTRGRETQYF	TGTGCCAGTAGTACGCGGGGTAGGGAGACCCAGTACTTC
TRBV7-6	.	.	TRBJ2-5	CASSLSPNQETQYF	TGTGCCAGCAGCTTAAGCCCCAATCAAGAGACCCAGTACTTC
TRBV9	TRBD2	.	TRBJ2-1	CASSPSGDISEQFF	TGTGCCAGCAGCCCTAGCGGGGACATAAGTGAGCAGTTCTTC
TRBV9	TRBD2	once	TRBJ2-1	CASSASGTSGEQFF	TGTGCCAGCAGCGCATCCGGGACTAGCGGGGAGCAGTTCTTC
TRBV19	TRBD1	.	TRBJ2-1	CASSMGQGANEQFF	TGTGCCAGTAGTATGGGGCAGGGGGCAAATGAGCAGTTCTTC
TRBV7-9	TRBD1	.	TRBJ1-1	CASSLARGPGTEAFF	TGTGCCAGCAGCTTAGCGAGGGGGCCGGGCACTGAAGCTTTCTTT
TRBV18	.	.	TRBJ1-1	CASSPGAGPSTEAFF	TGTGCCAGCTCACCAGGGGCAGGGCCTAGCACTGAAGCTTTCTTT
TRBV19	TRBD1	.	TRBJ1-5	CASSIMGQGANQPQHF	TGTGCCAGTAGTATTATGGGACAGGGGGCGAATCAGCCCCAGCATTTT
TRBV6-6	.	.	TRBJ1-5	CASTPQGNQPQHF	TGTGCCAGCACCCCCCAGGGGAATCAGCCCCAGCATTTT
TRBV19	.	.	TRBJ1-2	CASSIAPDSSFGYTF	TGTGCCAGTAGTATAGCCCCGGACAGTTCCTTTGGCTACACCTTC
TRBV5-1	TRBD2	once	TRBJ2-3	CASSLAAASGGDTQYF	TGCGCCAGCAGCTTGGCGGCCGCCTCCGGGGGGGATACGCAGTATTTT
TRBV2	.	once	TRBJ1-5	CASSEALGLGQPQHF	TGTGCCAGCAGTGAAGCGCTGGGGCTTGGCCAGCCCCAGCATTTT
TRBV7-2	.	.	TRBJ2-7	CASSNQRGGGEQYF	TGTGCCAGCAGCAATCAACGGGGAGGGGGCGAGCAGTACTTC
TRBV18	.	.	TRBJ2-5	CATAAKETQYF	TGTGCCACCGCGGCAAAAGAGACCCAGTACTTC
TRBV4-2	TRBD2	.	TRBJ2-2	CASSLIGGRGGNTGELFF	TGTGCCAGCAGCCTCATAGGGGGGCGGGGGGGGAACACCGGGGAGCTGTTTTTT
TRBV5-5	.	.	TRBJ1-1	CASSPYREMNTEAFF	TGTGCCAGCAGCCCCTACAGAGAGATGAACACTGAAGCTTTCTTT
TRBV10-2	.	.	TRBJ2-1	CASSELSPLSSYNEQFF	TGCGCCAGCAGTGAGTTATCACCTCTAAGCTCCTACAATGAGCAGTTCTTC
TRBV13	.	few	TRBJ1-1	CASSLQATEAFF	TGTGCCAGCAGCTTACAAGCCACTGAAGCTTTCTTT
TRBV11-2	.	once	TRBJ1-1	CASSPDWNTEAFF	TGTGCCAGCAGCCCCGACTGGAACACTGAAGCTTTCTTT
TRBV9	.	.	TRBJ2-3	CASSVAQGIWSTDTQYF	TGTGCCAGCAGCGTAGCTCAGGGGATCTGGTCCACAGATACGCAGTATTTT